The clone carrying this TCR beta chain was found a few times. The CDR3 spans 14 residues. The V end lost 2 bases, the J end lost 2 bases, and 9 bases lay between the germline ends. From germline, CDR1 is LGHNA and CDR2 YSLEER. The data originate from a study of beta chain features in type 1 diabetes. Researchers reported sorting CD4+ naive, central memory, regulatory and stem cell-like memory cells via CD45RO/CCR7/CD25/CD127/CD95/CD27. Isolated RNA was reverse transcribed in full, so expressed TCRB transcripts were sequenced. TCRdb's table, derived via immunoSEQ multiplex PCR, lists solely in-frame clones and lacks some. The table records about 130,000 clones, nearly 9.5% of them present only once.

The sequencing input was central memory CD4+ T cells from blood. J is TRBJ1-2 and V is TRBV4-3; no firm D call. This TCR was recovered from a man between 18 and 29 years old in good health. This CDR3 is CASSQIMGNYGYTF. The DNA of the CDR3 is TGCGCCAGCAGCCAAATCATGGGCAACTATGGCTACACCTTC.